The sequence of this T cell receptor beta chain was determined in a study of blood T cells in healthy people across ages. Using a J-beta primer mix together with a sample-barcoded 5' primer, a second PCR was run for roughly 7 to 11 cycles. TCRdb re-derived calls from the 5' RACE reads in MiXCR, one entry per CDR3 protein. The sample contains about 940,000 distinct CDR3 sequences, approximately 49% of which appear only once. The V gene's germline CDR1 is SQVTM and CDR2 ANQGSEA. The V gene lost 4 bases and the J gene lost 1 base, with 12 bases spanning the gap. CDR3 length: 14 residues. This clonotype was seen a few times.

The gene calls are TRBV29-1 and TRBJ2-3, with no clear D. The sequence came from a young man in good health. Material for sequencing was blood. CDR3 nucleotide sequence: TGCAGCGTTGTTTCGGGCAGGCGCACAGATACGCAGTATTTT. It specifies CSVVSGRRTDTQYF.